This T cell receptor beta chain was documented in a study of blood T cell repertoires in COVID-19. Study information: Italy, Spain and the United States were the sources of the convalescent and acute COVID-19 samples. Sources were T cells, B-cell-depleted T cells, or PBMCs; the material itself was cDNA or gDNA.

Original processing notes: Nucleated cell counts were estimated from reference gene primer amplification. Using immunoSEQ multiplex PCR, the repertoire was profiled, and TCRdb retains in-frame clones only, with some absent. V, J and clone size are taken as reported in that table, and D and trimming were inferred from the DNA itself. The table records roughly 50,000 clones, around 86% of them present only once. The junction had 8 bases not matched to a gene; V was cut back by 4 bases and J by 0 bases. CDR1 is LNHDA and CDR2 is SQIVND in the germline V gene (reference sequence). This CDR3 has 18 amino acids.

The clonotype was recovered from a woman aged 55-69 years with acute or convalescent COVID-19. Sequencing was performed on peripheral blood. This chain uses TRBV19 with TRBJ2-4, with TRBD2 identical over 11 bases. The CDR3 DNA sequence: TGTGCCAGTAGTACCTCGGGACTAGCGGTTTCAGCCAAAAACATTCAGTACTTC. Protein sequence: CASSTSGLAVSAKNIQYF.